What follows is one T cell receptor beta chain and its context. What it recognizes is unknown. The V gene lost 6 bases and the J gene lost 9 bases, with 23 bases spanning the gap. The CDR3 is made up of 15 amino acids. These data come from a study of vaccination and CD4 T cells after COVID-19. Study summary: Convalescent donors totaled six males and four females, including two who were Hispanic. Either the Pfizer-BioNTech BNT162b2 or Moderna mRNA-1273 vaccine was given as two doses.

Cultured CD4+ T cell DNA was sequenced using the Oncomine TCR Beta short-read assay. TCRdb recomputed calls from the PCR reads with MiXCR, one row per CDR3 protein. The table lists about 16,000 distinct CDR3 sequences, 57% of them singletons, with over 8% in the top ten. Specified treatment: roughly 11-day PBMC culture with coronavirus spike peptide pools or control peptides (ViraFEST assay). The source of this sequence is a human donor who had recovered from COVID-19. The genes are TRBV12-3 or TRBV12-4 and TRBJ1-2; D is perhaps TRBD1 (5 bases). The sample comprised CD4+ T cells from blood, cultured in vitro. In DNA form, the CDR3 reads TGTGCCAGCAGCCCTAGGACCCAACGAACAGGTCGCTACACCTTC. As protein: CASSPRTQRTGRYTF.